This TCR beta chain was recorded in a study of cytomegalovirus exposure and HLA in healthy donors. Study-level results: Listed as cytomegalovirus-associated were around 160 TCR beta chains.

PCR employed 60 Vbeta and 13 Jbeta primers. Assay: immunoSEQ multiplex PCR; the TCRdb copy retains only in-frame clones and omits some. The top ten hold over 3% of the sample, which has around 100,000 clones, roughly 76% seen once. To note about this clone: Its antigen is currently unknown. The conserved phenylalanine or tryptophan is not found at the CDR3 terminus, so this likely reflects a read error.

Germline-derived CDR1 and CDR2 are SGHRS and YFSETQ. The germline V and J ends were trimmed by 4 bases and 4 bases, with 9 bases remaining between them. This CDR3 has 13 residues. The specimen sequenced was PBMCs. This sequence originates from a middle-aged man in good health and CMV-seronegative. The rearrangement uses TRBV5-1 and TRBJ1-5; the D gene is possibly TRBD1 (6 bases). Written as DNA, the CDR3 is TGCGCCAGCAGCCCAGGACAGAATCAGCCCCAGCATGTT. Protein product: CASSPGQNQPQHV.